The 8 T cell receptor beta chains reported below all come from one sample, sequenced in a study of T cells after posttransplantation cyclophosphamide (dated by TCRdb to the mid-2010s). Library method: the immunoSEQ multiplex PCR assay. TCRdb limited this immuneACCESS table to in-frame rearrangements with V and J called. A share of clones is missing; checked studies link under half to unresolved V genes, and the rest is unexplained. The sample table shows roughly 7,300 clones, and about 91% are seen once. 3% to 4.5% of the sample is in the top ten clones. Sample: CD4+ T cells sorted from blood. The receptors were gathered from a woman aged 45-59 years in good health and a related stem cell transplant donor.

The chain recombines TRBV5-1 with TRBJ2-1; 7 nucleotides align to TRBD2. Losses at the gene ends were 0 bases for V and 6 bases for J; bases not matched to a gene: 9. Germline V CDR1 and CDR2: SGHRS, YFSETQ. This CDR3 has 16 amino acids. The CDR3 bases are TGCGCCAGCAGCTTGGTTATGCGGGAGCGGGCCAATGAGCAGTTCTTC. It specifies CASSLVMRERANEQFF.

The rearrangement joins TRBV12-5 to TRBJ1-5, with a tentative D call TRBD1 (5 bases). V lost 6 bases, J lost 1 base, and 10 bases lay in between. Germline V gene sequence: CDR1 LGHNT, CDR2 FRNRAP. This CDR3 has 14 amino acids. The DNA for the CDR3 is TGTGCTAGTGGGGTGGGGCGGAGCAATCAGCCCCAGCATTTT. This codes for CASGVGRSNQPQHF.

The gene calls are TRBV30 and TRBJ2-1; 11 bases align to TRBD1. The CDR3 runs to 15 residues. CDR1 and CDR2 (germline): GTSNPN, SVGIG (reference sequence). J was trimmed by 9 bases and V by 2 bases; bases with no gene match: 9. The CDR3 sequence: CAWSRKGQGDGEQFF. CDR3 bases: TGTGCCTGGAGTAGGAAGGGACAGGGGGACGGTGAGCAGTTCTTC.

This chain links TRBV2 with TRBJ2-5; possibly TRBD1 for D (6 bases). The CDR3 has 13 amino acids. The V gene's germline CDR1 is SNHLY and CDR2 FYNNEI. Trimming took 4 bases from V and 5 from J, leaving 11 bases between them. The CDR3 here is CASSAGVDETQYF. The CDR3 DNA is TGTGCCAGCAGTGCAGGGGTGGACGAGACCCAGTACTTC.

J is TRBJ2-6 and V is TRBV7-6, with TRBD1 matching 8 bases. Germline CDR1 is SGHVS and CDR2 is FNYEAQ. This CDR3 region has 16 residues. J lost 0 bases, V lost 5 bases, and 3 bases had no gene match. The CDR3 region has the DNA TGTGCCAGCAGCGAGACAGGGGCCTCTGGGGCCAACGTCCTGACTTTC. Residues: CASSETGASGANVLTF.

The V and J genes are TRBV5-1 and TRBJ1-1; D is perhaps TRBD1 (6 bases). V shed 7 bases and J shed 4 bases, with 14 bases lying between them. This CDR3 contains 13 residues. The germline CDR1 and CDR2 sequences are SGHRS and YFSETQ. The CDR3 nucleotides read TGCGCCAGCTCGCTCGGGACACGCACTGAAGCTTTCTTT. Protein: CASSLGTRTEAFF.

The rearrangement uses TRBV5-6 and TRBJ2-7; 9 bases fit TRBD2. V shed 4 bases and J 2 bases; nucleotides not matched to a gene: 7. From germline, CDR1 is SGHDT and CDR2 YYEEEE. This CDR3 contains 15 residues. Here the CDR3 DNA reads TGTGCCAGCAGCCCCCTCGCTAGCGGGACCTACGAGCAGTACTTC. It codes for CASSPLASGTYEQYF.

The CDR3 region has the DNA TGTGCCAGCAGCGCGGGGGGTAATTTGTTGGGCTACGAGCAGTACTTC. This sequence encodes CASSAGGNLLGYEQYF. The V gene is TRBV5-4, the J gene TRBJ2-7, with 8 bases lining up with TRBD2. V shed 4 bases and J 3 bases; nucleotides not matched to a gene: 12. From germline, CDR1 is SGHNT and CDR2 YYREEE (reference sequence). The CDR3 spans 16 residues.